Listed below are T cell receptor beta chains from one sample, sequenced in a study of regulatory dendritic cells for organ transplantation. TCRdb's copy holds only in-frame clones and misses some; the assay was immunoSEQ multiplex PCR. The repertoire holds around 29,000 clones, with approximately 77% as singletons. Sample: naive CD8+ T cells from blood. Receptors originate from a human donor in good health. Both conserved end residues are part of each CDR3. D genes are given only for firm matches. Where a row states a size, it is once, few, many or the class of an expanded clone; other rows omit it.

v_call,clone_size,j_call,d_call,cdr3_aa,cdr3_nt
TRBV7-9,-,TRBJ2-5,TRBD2,CASSRRLAGEETQYF,TGTGCCAGCAGCCGTAGACTAGCGGGGGAAGAGACCCAGTACTTC
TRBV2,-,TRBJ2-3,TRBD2,CASTLGLGNTDTQYF,TGTGCCAGCACCCTTGGACTAGGGAACACAGATACGCAGTATTTT
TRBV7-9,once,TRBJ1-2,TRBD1,CASSLGTGDVHGYTF,TGTGCCAGCAGCCTGGGGACAGGCGACGTTCATGGCTACACCTTC
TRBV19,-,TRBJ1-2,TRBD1,CASSSPDRDHGYTF,TGTGCCAGTAGTTCCCCGGACAGGGACCATGGCTACACCTTC
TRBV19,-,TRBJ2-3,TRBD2,CASSIVAGVFTDTQYF,TGTGCCAGTAGTATAGTAGCGGGGGTGTTCACAGATACGCAGTATTTT
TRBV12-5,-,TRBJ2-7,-,CASGLGGTQDEQYF,TGTGCTAGTGGTTTGGGCGGGACCCAGGACGAGCAGTACTTC
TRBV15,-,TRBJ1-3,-,CATSRDPNSGNTIYF,TGTGCCACCAGCAGAGATCCAAACTCTGGAAACACCATATATTTT
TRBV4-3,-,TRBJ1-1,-,CASSQSAVMNTEAFF,TGCGCCAGCAGCCAATCCGCAGTGATGAACACTGAAGCTTTCTTT
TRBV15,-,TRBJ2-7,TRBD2,CATSRRLAGYEQYF,TGTGCCACCAGCAGAAGGCTAGCGGGCTACGAGCAGTACTTC
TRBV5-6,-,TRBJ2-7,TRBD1,CASSGDRVYEQYF,TGTGCCAGCAGCGGGGACAGGGTCTACGAGCAGTACTTC
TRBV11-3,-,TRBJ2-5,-,CASSPGTLTGETQYF,TGTGCCAGCAGCCCCGGGACTCTCACCGGGGAGACCCAGTACTTC
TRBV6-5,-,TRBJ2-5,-,CASSYSGGWQETQYF,TGTGCCAGCAGTTACTCCGGGGGTTGGCAAGAGACCCAGTACTTC
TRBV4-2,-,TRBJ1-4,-,CASSQPPGATNEKLFF,TGTGCCAGCAGCCAGCCCCCAGGGGCAACTAATGAAAAACTGTTTTTT
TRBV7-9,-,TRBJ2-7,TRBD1,CASSRPGTGSYEQYF,TGTGCCAGCAGCCGCCCCGGGACAGGCAGCTACGAGCAGTACTTC
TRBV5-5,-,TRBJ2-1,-,CASSLEGGPYNEQFF,TGTGCCAGCAGCTTGGAGGGGGGGCCCTACAATGAGCAGTTCTTC
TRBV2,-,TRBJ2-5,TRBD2,CASSWTSGVSQETQYF,TGTGCCAGCTCCTGGACTAGCGGGGTCTCACAAGAGACCCAGTACTTC
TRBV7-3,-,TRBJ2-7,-,CASSWGPSYEQYF,TGTGCCAGCAGCTGGGGCCCCTCCTACGAGCAGTACTTC
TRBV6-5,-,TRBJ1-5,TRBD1,CASGQGGNQPQHF,TGTGCCAGCGGACAGGGAGGCAATCAGCCCCAGCATTTT
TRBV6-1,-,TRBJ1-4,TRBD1,CASSDHGTGRGEKLFF,TGTGCCAGCAGTGACCACGGGACAGGGAGGGGCGAAAAACTGTTTTTT
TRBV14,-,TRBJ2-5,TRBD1,CASSLGQGGGETQYF,TGTGCCAGCAGCCTCGGACAGGGCGGTGGGGAGACCCAGTACTTC
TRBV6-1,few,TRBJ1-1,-,CASREVEAFF,TGTGCCAGCAGGGAGGTTGAAGCTTTCTTT
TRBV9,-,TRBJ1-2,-,CASSVGVCMEGYTF,TGTGCCAGCAGCGTAGGAGTCTGTATGGAGGGCTACACCTTC
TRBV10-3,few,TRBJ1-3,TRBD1,CAISGQGLSSGNTIYF,TGTGCCATCAGCGGACAGGGTTTGAGCTCTGGAAACACCATATATTTT
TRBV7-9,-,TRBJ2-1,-,CASSVTESSYNEQFF,TGTGCCAGCAGCGTTACAGAAAGCTCCTACAATGAGCAGTTCTTC
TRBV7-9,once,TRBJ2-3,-,CASSLAARSTDTQYF,TGTGCCAGCAGCTTAGCGGCAAGAAGCACAGATACGCAGTATTTT
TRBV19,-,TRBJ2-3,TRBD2,CASSHGLAGDTQYF,TGTGCCAGTAGTCACGGACTAGCGGGGGATACGCAGTATTTT
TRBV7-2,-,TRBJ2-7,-,CASSSPGLGQYF,TGTGCCAGCAGCTCTCCGGGACTTGGGCAGTACTTC
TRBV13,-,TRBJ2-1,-,CASSLGGGATNEQFF,TGTGCCAGCAGCTTAGGAGGGGGGGCGACCAATGAGCAGTTCTTC
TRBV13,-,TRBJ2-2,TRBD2,CASSTPAGENTGELFF,TGTGCCAGCAGCACCCCAGCGGGGGAGAACACCGGGGAGCTGTTTTTT
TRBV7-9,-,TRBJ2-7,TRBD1,CASSPPGQGEEQYF,TGTGCCAGCAGCCCACCTGGACAGGGGGAAGAGCAGTACTTC
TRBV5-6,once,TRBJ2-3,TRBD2,CASSQYSGYSTDTQYF,TGTGCCAGCAGCCAATATAGCGGGTATAGCACAGATACGCAGTATTTT
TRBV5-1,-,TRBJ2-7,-,CASSLTSGYEQYF,TGCGCCAGCAGCTTAACTAGTGGCTACGAGCAGTACTTC
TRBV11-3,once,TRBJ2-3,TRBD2,CASSSLAGADTQYF,TGTGCCAGCAGCTCCCTGGCGGGAGCAGATACGCAGTATTTT
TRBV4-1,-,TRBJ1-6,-,CASSQEARATSVGSDLHF,TGCGCCAGCAGCCAAGAGGCTAGAGCGACTTCGGTCGGTTCGGACCTCCACTTT
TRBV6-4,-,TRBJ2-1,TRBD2,CASSPSSGFDSIEQFF,TGTGCCAGCAGCCCTAGTAGCGGGTTCGACTCCATTGAGCAGTTCTTC
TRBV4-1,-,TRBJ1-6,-,CASSRSRSSYNSPLHF,TGCGCCAGCAGTCGTTCCCGGAGCTCCTATAATTCACCCCTCCACTTT
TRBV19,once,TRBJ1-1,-,CASSPRLPGTEAFF,TGTGCCAGTAGTCCAAGACTCCCGGGGACTGAAGCTTTCTTT
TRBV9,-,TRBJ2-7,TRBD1,CASSPLDRGFDEQYF,TGTGCCAGCAGCCCTCTGGACAGGGGTTTCGACGAGCAGTACTTC
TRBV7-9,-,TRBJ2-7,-,CASSLERTSYEQYF,TGTGCCAGCAGCTTAGAGAGGACATCCTACGAGCAGTACTTC
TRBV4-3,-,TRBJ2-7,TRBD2,CASSQDWRGGYEQYF,TGCGCCAGCAGCCAAGATTGGCGGGGGGGCTACGAGCAGTACTTC
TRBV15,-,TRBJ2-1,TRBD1,CATKRGPSPNEQFF,TGTGCCACCAAAAGGGGGCCCTCCCCCAATGAGCAGTTCTTC
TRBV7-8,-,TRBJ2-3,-,CASSLVGRDTDTQYF,TGTGCCAGCAGCTTAGTCGGCAGGGACACAGATACGCAGTATTTT
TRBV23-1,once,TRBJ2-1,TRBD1,CASSQPKDRGPRRSNEQFF,TGCGCCAGCAGTCAACCCAAGGACAGGGGCCCACGAAGGAGCAATGAGCAGTTCTTC
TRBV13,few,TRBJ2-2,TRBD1,CASSHPRGQGAYTGELFF,TGTGCCAGCAGCCATCCCCGAGGGCAGGGGGCTTACACCGGGGAGCTGTTTTTT
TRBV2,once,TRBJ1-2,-,CAVKGASNTYGYTF,TGTGCCGTAAAGGGAGCTTCCAACACCTATGGCTACACCTTC